Following are 24 T cell receptor beta chains from one sample sequenced in a study of blood T cell repertoires in COVID-19. Sequencing used immunoSEQ multiplex PCR; TCRdb keeps in-frame clones, though not all of them. The sample has 90,000 or so clones, 86% seen once. What was sequenced was peripheral blood. These receptors were obtained from a man aged 45-60 years with active COVID-19.

The CDR3 sequence: CAWSAGGQGIYGYTF. The CDR3 coding sequence is TGTGCCTGGAGTGCAGGGGGACAGGGGATCTATGGCTACACCTTC. The chain couples TRBV30 to TRBJ1-2; 10 nucleotides agree with TRBD1. The germline V gene encodes CDR1 GTSNPN and CDR2 SVGIG (reference sequence). There are 15 residues in the CDR3. Losses at the gene ends were 1 base for V and 4 bases for J; bases not matched to a gene: 6.

This chain links TRBV11-2 with TRBJ1-1; no clear D gene. This CDR3 contains 12 residues. In germline, CDR1 is SGHAT, CDR2 FQNNGV. V shed 1 base and J shed 7 bases, with 7 bases lying between them. CDR3 in DNA: TGTGCCAGCAGCTTAGGGCGGGGTGAAGCTTTCTTT. This translates into CASSLGRGEAFF.

This chain uses TRBV12-2 with TRBJ1-5; TRBD1, the table's D call, lacks a check against the DNA. TRBV12-2 is given as a pseudogene. The CDR3 has 17 amino acids. The CDR3 here is CASRFDVTDNSNQPQHF. The CDR3 nucleotides read TGTGCAAGTCGCTTTGATGTAACAGATAATAGCAATCAGCCCCAGCATTTT.

The rearrangement uses TRBV28 and TRBJ2-7; TRBD2 matches 8 bases. Germline CDR1 MDHEN, CDR2 SYDVKM. The CDR3 extends over 15 amino acids. V lost 3 bases and J lost 0; bases outside the gene matches: 4. CDR3 region: CASSLPGGSSYEQYF. In DNA, the CDR3 is TGTGCCAGCAGTTTGCCGGGGGGGAGCTCCTACGAGCAGTACTTC.

The J gene is TRBJ2-6, the V gene TRBV6-4; tentatively, D is TRBD2 (5 bases). The CDR3 totals 18 residues. With 0 bases removed from V and 0 bases from J, the gap between germline ends came to 12 bases. From germline, CDR1 is MRHNA and CDR2 SNTAGT. Written as DNA, the CDR3 is TGTGCCAGCAGTGACTCGGGGTTTACTAGCTCTGGGGCCAACGTCCTGACTTTC. This encodes CASSDSGFTSSGANVLTF.

The genes are TRBV9 and TRBJ2-2; TRBD1 is a possible D gene (5 bases). Looked up from germline, CDR1 is SGDLS and CDR2 is YYNGEE. This CDR3 is built from 14 residues. The V and J ends lost 0 bases and 6 bases respectively, with 9 bases between them. The CDR3 bases are TGTGCCAGCAGCGTAGAGGTGACAGCCGGGGAGCTGTTTTTT. Its translation: CASSVEVTAGELFF.

This chain joins TRBV7-9 and TRBJ1-2, with 8 bases lining up with TRBD1. The CDR3 extends over 15 amino acids. The germline gives CDR1 SEHNR, CDR2 FQNEAQ (reference sequence). The V segment lost 5 bases and the J segment 2 bases; nucleotides outside the gene matches: 7. CDR3 sequence: CASSPRTGMNYGYTF. DNA for the CDR3: TGTGCCAGCAGCCCAAGGACAGGGATGAACTATGGCTACACCTTC.

This chain uses TRBV9 with TRBJ2-7; 9 bases are a match to TRBD1. Trimming removed 0 bases from V and 6 bases from J; junction bases left unmatched: 7. Germline CDR1 and CDR2: SGDLS and YYNGEE. The CDR3 spans 15 residues. The CDR3 DNA follows: TGTGCCAGCAGCGTAGCCGAGGACAGGGGAGCCGAGCAGTACTTC. This sequence encodes CASSVAEDRGAEQYF.

The V gene is TRBV5-1, the J gene TRBJ1-1; TRBD1 might be the D (5 bases). The CDR3 spans 15 residues. In germline, CDR1 is SGHRS, CDR2 YFSETQ. V lost 1 base and J lost 2, with 12 bases in between. The CDR3 DNA sequence: TGCGCCAGCAGCTTGTATGGCCAGGGAAACACTGAAGCTTTCTTT. Translation gives CASSLYGQGNTEAFF.

The CDR3 coding sequence is TGTGCCAGCAGCTTGGTGGGACAGGGGACCGGCTACACCTTC. Translated, it gives CASSLVGQGTGYTF. The chain is built from TRBV5-6 and TRBJ1-2; 10 positions agree with TRBD1. CDR1 is SGHDT, CDR2 YYEEEE, per germline. The CDR3 loop spans 14 amino acids. With V trimmed by 0 bases and J by 8 bases, 4 bases remained unmatched.

V is TRBV2 and J is TRBJ2-5; tentatively, D is TRBD1 (6 bases). The V and J ends lost 5 bases and 4 bases respectively, with 11 bases between them. This CDR3 is 13 amino acids long. CDR1 is SNHLY and CDR2 is FYNNEI in the germline V gene. The CDR3 spells CASSPQGRETQYF. The CDR3 DNA follows: TGTGCCAGCAGTCCACAGGGCAGAGAGACCCAGTACTTC. Complete variable domain (other parts from reference TRBV2 and TRBJ2-5): EPEVTQTPSHQVTQMGQEVILRCVPISNHLYFYWYRQILGQKVEFLVSFYNNEISEKSEIFDDQFSVERPDGSNFTLKIRSTKLEDSAMYFCASSPQGRETQYFGPGTRLLVL.

This clone has a single count. This chain links TRBV27 with TRBJ2-5; 14 bases map to TRBD2. CDR1 is MNHEY, CDR2 SMNVEV, per germline (reference sequence). The CDR3 has 19 amino acids. The junction had 12 bases not matched to a gene; V was cut back by 5 bases and J by 1 base. The CDR3 region is CASSGTRTSGRYLQETQYF. DNA of the CDR3: TGTGCCAGCAGTGGGACCAGGACTAGCGGGAGGTACCTCCAAGAGACCCAGTACTTC.

CDR3 coding DNA: TGTGCCAGCCTCGGGGGGACAGGTCAACCTGGAAACACCATATATTTT. It encodes CASLGGTGQPGNTIYF. The chain carries TRBV28 and TRBJ1-3; TRBD1 matches 8 bases. The CDR3 consists of 16 residues. The germline V gene has CDR1 MDHEN and CDR2 SYDVKM. Trimming took 8 bases from V and 2 from J; bases not matched to a gene: 11. Looking up the rest from reference TRBV28 and TRBJ1-3 gives the full variable domain: DVKVTQSSRYLVKRTGEKVFLECVQDMDHENMFWYRQDPGLGLRLIYFSYDVKMKEKGDIPEGYSVSREKKERFSLILESASTNQTSMYLCASLGGTGQPGNTIYFGEGSWLTVV.

This clone has just a few counts. The J gene is TRBJ2-7, the V gene TRBV2; the D gene is possibly TRBD2 (5 bases). The CDR3 contains 14 residues. The germline gives CDR1 SNHLY, CDR2 FYNNEI. The ends were cut back, 4 bases at V and 3 bases at J, with 13 bases in the middle. The DNA of the CDR3 is TGTGCCAGCAGTGCTGGGGAGTCCGGCTACGAGCAGTACTTC. This translates into CASSAGESGYEQYF.

The chain is built from TRBV5-1 and TRBJ1-2; D is ambiguous. The V end lost 0 bases, the J end lost 4 bases, and 7 bases lay between the germline ends. The CDR3 sequence is 13 residues long. Per germline, CDR1 SGHRS and CDR2 YFSETQ. In DNA form, the CDR3 reads TGCGCCAGCAGCTTGGTGACAACCTATGGCTACACCTTC. This encodes CASSLVTTYGYTF.

This chain connects TRBV30 to TRBJ1-5; D might be TRBD1 (5 bases). The V end was cut by 7 bases, the J end by 0 bases, with 10 bases between. There are 13 residues in the CDR3. The germline gives CDR1 GTSNPN, CDR2 SVGIG (reference sequence). In DNA form, the CDR3 reads TGTGCCTTTGGGGCAGATAGCAATCAGCCCCAGCATTTT. This gives the protein CAFGADSNQPQHF.

Here the CDR3 DNA reads TGTGCCAGCACTCCTCAAGGGGGGGCCTACGAGCAGTACTTC. This translates into CASTPQGGAYEQYF. The chain couples TRBV7-9 to TRBJ2-7; D is possibly TRBD2 (7 bases). Germline assignment: CDR1 SEHNR and CDR2 FQNEAQ (reference sequence). Trimming shortened V by 7 bases and J by 2 bases, and 15 bases separated the two germline ends. CDR3 length: 14 residues. The entire variable domain, with the rest obtained from reference TRBV7-9 and TRBJ2-7, is as follows: DTGVSQNPRHKITKRGQNVTFRCDPISEHNRLYWYRQTLGQGPEFLTYFQNEAQLEKSRLLSDRFSAERPKGSFSTLEIQRTEQGDSAMYLCASTPQGGAYEQYFGPGTRLTVT.

The chain links TRBV28 to TRBJ1-5; D is possibly TRBD1 (6 bases). V shed 2 bases and J shed 6 bases, with 8 bases lying between them. Germline values: CDR1 MDHEN, CDR2 SYDVKM. This CDR3 has 13 amino acids. This CDR3 reads CASSLTDSQPQHF. CDR3 in DNA: TGTGCCAGCAGTTTAACGGACAGTCAGCCCCAGCATTTT.

This clone was recorded a few times. The V gene is TRBV28, the J gene TRBJ1-1; D remains ambiguous. The CDR3 extends over 12 amino acids. Per germline, CDR1 MDHEN and CDR2 SYDVKM. The germline V and J ends were trimmed by 5 bases and 9 bases, with 13 bases remaining between them. CDR3 sequence (DNA): TGTGCCAGCAGTGGGCGAACCTTCAAAGCTTTCTTT. Translating it yields CASSGRTFKAFF.

The chain joins TRBV3-1 (or the pseudogene TRBV3-2) to TRBJ2-1; 9 nucleotides line up with TRBD1. J gave up 8 bases and V 6 bases, and 14 bases lay outside the gene matches. The CDR3 is made up of 16 amino acids. Germline V gives CDR1 LGHDT, CDR2 YNNKEL (reference sequence). In nucleotides, the CDR3 is TGTGCCAGCAGACTAGAGGGACAGGGTCTTGGGTATGAGCAGTTCTTC. This translates into CASRLEGQGLGYEQFF.

The gene calls are TRBV3-1 (or the pseudogene TRBV3-2) and TRBJ2-7, with TRBD1 as a possible D gene (6 bases). V lost 1 base and J lost 4, with 14 bases in between. CDR1 LGHDT and CDR2 YNNKEL come from the germline V gene (reference sequence). CDR3 length: 15 amino acids. In nucleotides, the CDR3 is TGTGCCAGCAGCCAAGGGTCAGGGGCTGGATACGAGCAGTACTTC. Its protein is CASSQGSGAGYEQYF.

The CDR3 region has the DNA TGTGCCAGTCGCGCCTGGAACACTGAAGCTTTCTTT. Protein product: CASRAWNTEAFF. The rearrangement uses TRBV11-2 and TRBJ1-1; D remains unclear. The CDR3 contains 12 residues. The germline V gene encodes CDR1 SGHAT and CDR2 FQNNGV. The V end was cut by 9 bases, the J end by 1 base, with 9 bases between. Full variable domain (rest looked up from reference TRBV11-2 and TRBJ1-1): EAGVAQSPRYKIIEKRQSVAFWCNPISGHATLYWYQQILGQGPKLLIQFQNNGVVDDSQLPKDRFSAERLKGVDSTLKIQPAKLEDSAVYLCASRAWNTEAFFGQGTRLTVV.

The chain uses TRBV6-5 and TRBJ1-5; 7 nucleotides align to TRBD1. The CDR3 is 15 residues long. The V segment lost 6 bases and the J segment 1 base; nucleotides outside the gene matches: 6. CDR1 MNHEY and CDR2 SVGAGI come from the germline V gene. The DNA of the CDR3 is TGTGCCAGCAGCGTTGACAGGGCAAGCAATCAGCCCCAGCATTTT. Translated, it gives CASSVDRASNQPQHF.

The V and J genes are TRBV9 and TRBJ2-1, with 8 bases that match TRBD2. The germline gives CDR1 SGDLS, CDR2 YYNGEE. The junction had 1 base not matched to a gene; V was cut back by 1 base and J by 1 base. This CDR3 is 15 amino acids long. CDR3 coding DNA: TGTGCCAGCAGCGTACGGGAGGGTTCCTACAATGAGCAGTTCTTC. Protein product: CASSVREGSYNEQFF.